These 19 T cell receptor beta chains share one sample of origin, sequenced in a study of persistence of HIV-infected CD4 T cells. An overlapping HIV-1 Gag peptide pool stimulated these cells at approximately 0.91 ug/peptide/mL. Memory cells lacking CD40L and CD69 with high CD45RO were sorted. The antigens for these receptors are not known. The libraries were made with immunoSEQ version 4 in survey mode. The method was immunoSEQ multiplex PCR; TCRdb's version includes in-frame clones alone and lacks a portion of them. This sample yields 30,000 to 45,000 clones, of which around four fifths are seen a single time; more than 0.9% belongs to the top ten. Sequencing used cultured CD4+ T cells from PBMCs, obtained from a patient who received antiretroviral therapy. Receptor source: an adult with HIV. The donor label of this sample is uncertain.

The chain employs TRBV3-1 (or the pseudogene TRBV3-2) and TRBJ2-5, with 9 bases that match TRBD2. J was trimmed by 4 bases and V by 2 bases; bases with no gene match: 11. Per the germline V gene, CDR1 is LGHDT and CDR2 is YNNKEL (reference sequence). The CDR3 sequence is 17 residues long. CDR3 region: CASSQSTLLAGRETQYF. CDR3 DNA sequence: TGTGCCAGCAGCCAATCCACGCTTCTAGCGGGGAGAGAGACCCAGTACTTC.

This clone was counted a single time. The chain links TRBV27 to TRBJ1-1; the D is unclear. Germline V gene sequence: CDR1 MNHEY, CDR2 SMNVEV (reference sequence). The CDR3 totals 13 residues. Between the trimmed V and J ends, which lost 5 bases and 6 bases, there was a span of 13 bases. The CDR3 DNA is TGTGCCAGCAGTCCCGCCGCGACGGCTGAAGCTTTCTTT. Translating gives CASSPAATAEAFF.

The V call is TRBV5-4, the J call TRBJ2-7; 9 bases match TRBD1. V lost 4 bases, J lost 0 bases, and 5 bases stayed unmatched. This CDR3 is built from 15 residues. CDR1 is SGHNT, CDR2 YYREEE, per germline (reference sequence). CDR3 nucleotide sequence: TGTGCCAGCAGCCAGACAGGGGGATCCTCCTACGAGCAGTACGTC. It is translated as CASSQTGGSSYEQYV.

The chain combines TRBV5-1 with TRBJ2-7; no definite D call. The germline gives CDR1 SGHRS, CDR2 YFSETQ. Trimming stripped 1 base from V and 1 base from J, with 12 bases between. The CDR3 totals 15 residues. The CDR3 DNA follows: TGCGCCAGCAGCTTGAATGTTGGCATGTCCTACGAGCAGTACTTC. It translates to CASSLNVGMSYEQYF. The complete variable domain, with remaining parts taken from reference TRBV5-1 and TRBJ2-7, reads KAGVTQTPRYLIKTRGQQVTLSCSPISGHRSVSWYQQTPGQGLQFLFEYFSETQRNKGNFPGRFSGRQFSNSRSEMNVSTLELGDSALYLCASSLNVGMSYEQYFGPGTRLTVT.

The rearrangement joins TRBV9 to TRBJ1-1; D not certain. CDR3 length: 14 residues. The V gene's germline CDR1 is SGDLS and CDR2 YYNGEE. V dropped 0 bases and J dropped 1 base, with 7 bases sitting between them. This chain's CDR3 is CASSVDGSNTEAFF. CDR3 nucleotides: TGTGCCAGCAGCGTAGATGGGTCGAACACTGAAGCTTTCTTT.

The CDR3 region is CASSPFAEGEAEAFF. Here the CDR3 DNA reads TGCGCCAGCAGCCCCTTTGCTGAGGGCGAGGCTGAAGCTTTCTTT. The rearrangement uses TRBV5-1 and TRBJ1-1; no reliable D call. CDR1 is SGHRS, CDR2 YFSETQ, per germline. The CDR3 contains 15 residues. V dropped 4 bases and J dropped 6 bases, with 19 bases sitting between them.

The rearrangement links TRBV19 to TRBJ1-2; D gene ambiguous. There are 14 residues in the CDR3. V was clipped by 7 bases and J by 3 bases, with 15 bases between them. Germline CDR1 LNHDA, CDR2 SQIVND (reference sequence). CDR3 amino acids: CASTIDAGYYGYTF. The CDR3 nucleotides read TGTGCCAGTACCATAGATGCCGGGTACTATGGCTACACCTTC.

This chain joins TRBV5-1 and TRBJ2-2, with 9 bases aligning to TRBD2. This CDR3 region has 13 residues. CDR1 is SGHRS and CDR2 is YFSETQ in the germline V gene. Trimming removed 4 bases from V and 6 bases from J; junction bases left unmatched: 1. The CDR3: CASSERGAGELFF. Here the CDR3 DNA reads TGCGCCAGCAGCGAGCGGGGGGCCGGGGAGCTGTTTTTT.

This clone was detected once. The genes are TRBV6-1 and TRBJ2-1; D is uncertain. The V gene's germline CDR1 is MNHNS and CDR2 SASEGT. The V end was cut by 0 bases, the J end by 6 bases, with 15 bases between. The CDR3 is made up of 16 amino acids. CDR3 coding DNA: TGTGCCAGCAGTGAAGCTATGAGTTATGGGTTCAATGAGCAGTTCTTC. Amino acids: CASSEAMSYGFNEQFF.

The CDR3 bases are TGCGCCAGCAGCTTGGCCCTCGGGCGAGCTGACAGGGGGCACTCCTACGAGCAGTACTTC. Translated, it gives CASSLALGRADRGHSYEQYF. V usage is TRBV5-1 and J usage is TRBJ2-7, with 10 bases aligning to TRBD1. The CDR3 extends over 20 amino acids. The trim removed 0 bases at V and 0 bases at J, leaving 15 bases unmatched. From germline, CDR1 is SGHRS and CDR2 YFSETQ.

The rearrangement uses TRBV27 and TRBJ2-6, with TRBD1 identical over 10 bases. V lost 2 bases and J lost 0; bases outside the gene matches: 1. The CDR3 runs 17 residues. The germline gives CDR1 MNHEY, CDR2 SMNVEV (reference sequence). Here the CDR3 reads CASSLGTGVSGANVLTF. The CDR3 bases are TGTGCCAGCAGTTTAGGGACAGGGGTCTCTGGGGCCAACGTCCTGACTTTC.

V and J are TRBV27 and TRBJ1-6, with D perhaps TRBD1 (6 bases). The CDR3 consists of 16 residues. V was clipped by 2 bases and J by 7 bases, with 15 bases between them. Germline V gene lookup returns CDR1 MNHEY and CDR2 SMNVEV (reference sequence). The CDR3 region has the DNA TGTGCCAGCAGTTTAGGGGGGCCAGGTAGCAATTCACCCCTCCACTTT. Translating it yields CASSLGGPGSNSPLHF.

The J gene is TRBJ2-7, the V gene TRBV20-1, with a possible D match to TRBD1 (5 bases). From germline, CDR1 is DFQATT and CDR2 SNEGSKA (reference sequence). This CDR3 is built from 11 residues. V was pared by 6 bases and J by 3 bases, with 9 bases between. The CDR3 DNA reads TGCAGTGCGCTCGACAGCTACGAGCAGTACGTC. Encoded protein: CSALDSYEQYV.

This chain uses TRBV5-1 with TRBJ2-2, with D uncertain. The CDR3 runs 13 residues. The germline CDR1 and CDR2 sequences are SGHRS and YFSETQ. V shed 0 bases and J shed 5 bases, with 5 bases lying between them. CDR3 bases: TGCGCCAGCAGCTTGGGGGGAACCGGGGAGCTGTTTTTT. It yields the protein CASSLGGTGELFF.

The chain links TRBV25-1 to TRBJ2-2, with D possibly called TRBD1 or TRBD2 (6 bases each). Per the germline V gene, CDR1 is MGHDK and CDR2 is SYGVNS. V was clipped by 8 bases and J by 4 bases, with 11 bases between them. CDR3 length equals 13 residues. The CDR3 is CASLQGGTGELFF. The CDR3 coding sequence is TGTGCCAGCCTACAGGGAGGCACCGGGGAGCTGTTTTTT.

The chain carries TRBV9 and TRBJ1-2, with 9 bases identical to TRBD1. After removal of 4 bases from V and 4 bases from J, the junction contained 8 bases not matched to a gene. The CDR3 has 15 residues. CDR1 is SGDLS and CDR2 is YYNGEE in the germline V gene. The CDR3 loop is CASSPQDRGVYGYTF. CDR3 nucleotides: TGTGCCAGCAGCCCTCAAGACAGGGGGGTCTATGGCTACACCTTC.

The rearrangement uses TRBV9 and TRBJ2-3; TRBD1 matches at 10 bases. V dropped 2 bases and J dropped 1; count of bases not matched to a gene: 7. This CDR3 has 17 amino acids. Germline lookup yields CDR1 SGDLS and CDR2 YYNGEE. CDR3 coding DNA: TGTGCCAGCAGCGTGGGGACAGGGGTCCGGGGCACAGATACGCAGTATTTT. Translation: CASSVGTGVRGTDTQYF.

The chain joins TRBV12-3 or TRBV12-4 to TRBJ1-2; D is uncertain. CDR3 length: 13 amino acids. With 2 bases removed from V and 7 bases from J, the gap between germline ends came to 11 bases. CDR3 bases: TGTGCCAGCAGTTTACGACTCGAAGGTGGCTACACCTTC. This sequence encodes CASSLRLEGGYTF.

There are a few counts of this clone. The chain links TRBV15 to TRBJ1-1; 7 positions match TRBD1. There are 16 residues in the CDR3. The germline V gene encodes CDR1 LNHNV and CDR2 YYDKDF (reference sequence). J was trimmed by 4 bases and V by 0 bases; bases with no gene match: 8. The CDR3 loop is CATSRDFLRGGTEAFF. DNA of the CDR3: TGTGCCACCAGCAGAGATTTTCTCAGGGGGGGCACTGAAGCTTTCTTT.